The T cell receptor beta chain under discussion was sequenced for a study of OX40 agonist ivuxolimab in advanced cancers. V was cut by 1 base and J by 3 bases, with 10 bases left in between. In germline, CDR1 is SGHNT, CDR2 YYREEE (reference sequence). The CDR3 has 14 residues. By proportion, this clone is medium-sized. Clones were read by immunoSEQ multiplex PCR, and TCRdb kept only the in-frame ones, dropping some. The table includes nearly 85,000 clones, approximately 83% detected once. The specimen was CD4+ or CD8+ T cells sorted from blood, collected in a trial of the OX40 agonist ivuxolimab. V is TRBV5-4 and J is TRBJ1-2; a possible D gene is TRBD1 (6 bases). The sequence derives from an adult with an advanced solid tumor such as melanoma, head and neck, liver or kidney cancer. Here the CDR3 reads CASSLWSGDYGYTF. For the CDR3, the DNA is TGTGCCAGCAGCTTGTGGTCAGGGGACTATGGCTACACCTTC.